This T cell receptor (beta chain) was captured by sequencing in a study of identical twins. General study results and limits: The study found weaker excess twin sharing in beta out-of-frame sequences.

Germline V CDR1 and CDR2: MNHEY, SVGAGI. This CDR3 comprises 14 residues. Trimming took 4 bases from V and 2 from J, leaving 11 bases between them. Via MiXCR, TCRdb re-called the 5' RACE reads, giving one row per CDR3 protein. The sample records under 900,000 distinct CDR3 sequences, 15% to 20% being singletons. With respect to this clonotype: Its target is unknown.

The same data also contributed to another study, on T cells expressing NK-cell markers. This second study says: Each TCR beta repertoire originated in sorted T cells that were CD3+CD56+NKG2C+, CD3+CD56+NKG2C- or CD3+CD56-NKG2C+. Unclear, still, was the HCMV specificity of the expanded NKG2C+ T cell clones.

The sequenced sample was PBMCs. This sequence joins TRBV6-5 and TRBJ1-2; the D is unclear. The source of this sequence is a woman aged 18-30 years in good health. The CDR3 bases are TGTGCCAGCAGTTCCTGGTCGGGGAACTATGGCTACACCTTC. It is translated as CASSSWSGNYGYTF.